Below are 10 T cell receptor beta chains sequenced from a single sample in a study of blood T cell repertoires in COVID-19. Sequenced by immunoSEQ multiplex PCR; TCRdb stores in-frame clones only, minus some. The sample shows 170,000 or so clones, 90% of them seen only once. Sequenced input: peripheral blood. The receptors derive from a man aged 50-60 years with acute or convalescent COVID-19.

The V and J genes are TRBV30 and TRBJ2-6; 7 bases are shared with TRBD1. Germline lookup yields CDR1 GTSNPN and CDR2 SVGIG (reference sequence). The CDR3 covers 17 residues. The V and J ends lost 0 bases and 7 bases, in that order; junction bases with no gene match: 12. CDR3: CAWSVAKTGFGANVLTF. In DNA form, the CDR3 reads TGTGCCTGGAGTGTAGCAAAGACAGGGTTTGGCGCCAACGTCCTGACTTTC. The full variable domain, rest sourced from reference TRBV30 and TRBJ2-6, is SQTIHQWPATLVQPVGSPLSLECTVEGTSNPNLYWYRQAAGRGLQLLFYSVGIGQISSEVPQNLSASRPQDRQFILSSKKLLLSDSGFYLCAWSVAKTGFGANVLTFGAGSRLTVL.

The chain carries TRBV20-1 and TRBJ1-2; unclear D gene. Trimming took off 4 bases at V and 7 bases at J, with 10 bases between the two ends. Germline V gene sequence: CDR1 DFQATT, CDR2 SNEGSKA (reference sequence). This CDR3 contains 11 residues. CDR3 DNA sequence: TGCAGTGCTATCATGGCGGCTGGCTACACCTTC. It specifies CSAIMAAGYTF.

The chain carries TRBV12-5 and TRBJ2-2; D not resolved. The CDR3 length is 13 residues. V was clipped by 4 bases and J by 2 bases, with 5 bases between them. Germline V CDR1 and CDR2: LGHNT, FRNRAP. This CDR3 reads CASGSFNTGELFF. The CDR3 nucleotides read TGTGCTAGTGGTTCCTTCAACACCGGGGAGCTGTTTTTT.

The chain links TRBV19 to TRBJ1-2; 10 nucleotides line up with TRBD1. Germline V gene lookup returns CDR1 LNHDA and CDR2 SQIVND (reference sequence). V was pared by 7 bases and J by 7 bases, with 9 bases of the junction left unmatched. CDR3 length: 14 amino acids. CDR3 loop: CASTPGQGPVGYTF. CDR3 in DNA: TGTGCCAGTACTCCGGGACAGGGGCCCGTTGGCTACACCTTC.

The chain links TRBV6-6 to TRBJ2-2, with 7 bases that match TRBD1. V lost 2 bases to trimming and J lost 6 bases; unmatched junction nucleotides: 6. Germline V CDR1 and CDR2: MNHNY, SVGAGI (reference sequence). The length of the CDR3 is 15 residues. CDR3 in amino acids: CASSYRDRDAGELFF. The CDR3 coding sequence is TGTGCCAGCAGTTACCGTGACAGGGACGCCGGGGAGCTGTTTTTT.

The V call is TRBV28, the J call TRBJ1-1, with D possibly TRBD1 on 6 matching bases. Trimming left V 6 bases short and J 5 bases short, with 16 bases between. The V gene's germline CDR1 is MDHEN and CDR2 SYDVKM. There are 14 residues in the CDR3. CDR3 amino acids: CASSLGAPWTEAFF. CDR3 nucleotides: TGTGCCAGCAGCCTGGGGGCCCCGTGGACTGAAGCTTTCTTT.

This chain connects TRBV20-1 to TRBJ2-1; no clear D gene. V shed 6 bases and J shed 11 bases, with 11 bases lying between them. This CDR3 has 10 amino acids. Looked up from germline, CDR1 is DFQATT and CDR2 is SNEGSKA (reference sequence). The CDR3: CSAPERQQFF. CDR3 coding DNA: TGCAGTGCCCCGGAGAGACAGCAGTTCTTC.

The chain is built from TRBV5-1 and TRBJ2-2; 8 bases map to TRBD2. This CDR3 has 15 residues. Germline CDR1 reads SGHRS; CDR2 reads YFSETQ. The junction had 3 bases not matched to a gene; V was cut back by 0 bases and J by 5 bases. The CDR3 loop reads CASSLGGLGTGELFF. For the CDR3, the DNA is TGCGCCAGCAGCTTGGGGGGACTAGGGACCGGGGAGCTGTTTTTT. The complete variable domain, with remaining parts taken from reference TRBV5-1 and TRBJ2-2, reads KAGVTQTPRYLIKTRGQQVTLSCSPISGHRSVSWYQQTPGQGLQFLFEYFSETQRNKGNFPGRFSGRQFSNSRSEMNVSTLELGDSALYLCASSLGGLGTGELFFGEGSRLTVL.

V and J are TRBV27 and TRBJ2-7, with TRBD1 matching over 8 bases. CDR1 is MNHEY, CDR2 SMNVEV, per germline (reference sequence). The CDR3 loop spans 16 amino acids. After removal of 0 bases from V and 3 bases from J, the junction contained 7 bases not matched to a gene. The CDR3 nucleotides are TGTGCCAGCAGTTTATCTCAGGGGGCGCCTTTCTACGAGCAGTACTTC. Translated, it gives CASSLSQGAPFYEQYF.

The CDR3 sequence: CASRTRDFSASSPLHF. The CDR3 DNA sequence: TGTGCCAGTAGAACCCGGGACTTCTCGGCGAGTTCACCCCTCCACTTT. The chain employs TRBV19 and TRBJ1-6, with D possibly TRBD1 on 5 matching bases. This CDR3 is 16 amino acids long. The V gene lost 6 bases and the J gene lost 9 bases, with 21 bases spanning the gap. Germline V gene data show CDR1 as LNHDA and CDR2 as SQIVND (reference sequence). Looking up the rest from reference TRBV19 and TRBJ1-6 gives the full variable domain: DGGITQSPKYLFRKEGQNVTLSCEQNLNHDAMYWYRQDPGQGLRLIYYSQIVNDFQKGDIAEGYSVSREKKESFPLTVTSAQKNPTAFYLCASRTRDFSASSPLHFGNGTRLTVT.